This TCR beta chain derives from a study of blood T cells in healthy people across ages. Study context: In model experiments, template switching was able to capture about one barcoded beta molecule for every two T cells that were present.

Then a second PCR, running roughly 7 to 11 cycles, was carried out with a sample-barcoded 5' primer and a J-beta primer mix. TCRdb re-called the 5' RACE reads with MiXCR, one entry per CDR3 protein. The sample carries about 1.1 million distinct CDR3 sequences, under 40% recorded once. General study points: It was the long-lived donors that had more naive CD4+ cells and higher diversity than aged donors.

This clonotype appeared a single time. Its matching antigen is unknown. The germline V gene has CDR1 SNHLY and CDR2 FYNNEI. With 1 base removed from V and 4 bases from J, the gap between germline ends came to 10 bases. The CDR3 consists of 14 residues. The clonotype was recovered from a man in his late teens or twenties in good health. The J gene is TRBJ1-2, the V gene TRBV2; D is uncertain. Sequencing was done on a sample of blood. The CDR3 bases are TGTGCCAGCAGTGAAGACCTGGATACCTATGGCTACACCTTC. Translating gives CASSEDLDTYGYTF.